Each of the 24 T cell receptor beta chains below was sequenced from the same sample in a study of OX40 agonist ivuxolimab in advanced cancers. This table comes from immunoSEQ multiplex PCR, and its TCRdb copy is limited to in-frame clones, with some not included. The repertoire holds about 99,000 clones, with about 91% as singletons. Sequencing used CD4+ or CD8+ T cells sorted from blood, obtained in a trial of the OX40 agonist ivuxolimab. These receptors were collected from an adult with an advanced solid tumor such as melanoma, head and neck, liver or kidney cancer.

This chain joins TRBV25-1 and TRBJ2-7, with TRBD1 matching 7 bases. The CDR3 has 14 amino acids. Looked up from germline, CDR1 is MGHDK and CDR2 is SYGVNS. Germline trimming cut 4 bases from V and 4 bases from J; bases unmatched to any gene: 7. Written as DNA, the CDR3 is TGTGCCAGCAGTGGAAGACAGGGCTGGTACGAGCAGTACTTC. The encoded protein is CASSGRQGWYEQYF.

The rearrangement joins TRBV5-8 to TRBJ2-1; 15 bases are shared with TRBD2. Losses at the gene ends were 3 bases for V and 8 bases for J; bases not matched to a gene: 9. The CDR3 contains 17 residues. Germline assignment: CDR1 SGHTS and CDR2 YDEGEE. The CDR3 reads CASSWGLAGGPSDEQFF. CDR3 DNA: TGTGCCAGCAGCTGGGGACTAGCGGGAGGACCCTCGGATGAGCAGTTCTTC.

CDR3 protein: CASSPGVTETQYF. CDR3 nucleotide sequence: TGTGCCAGCTCACCCGGGGTCACGGAGACCCAGTACTTC. J is TRBJ2-5 and V is TRBV18, with D possibly TRBD2 on 5 matching bases. The CDR3 is 13 amino acids. Trimming shortened V by 3 bases and J by 5 bases, and 10 bases separated the two germline ends. From germline, CDR1 is KGHSH and CDR2 LQKENI. Based on the CDR3 plus reference TRBV18 and TRBJ2-5, the full variable domain is NAGVMQNPRHLVRRRGQEARLRCSPMKGHSHVYWYRQLPEEGLKFMVYLQKENIIDESGMPKERFSAEFPKEGPSILRIQQVVRGDSAAYFCASSPGVTETQYFGPGTRLLVL.

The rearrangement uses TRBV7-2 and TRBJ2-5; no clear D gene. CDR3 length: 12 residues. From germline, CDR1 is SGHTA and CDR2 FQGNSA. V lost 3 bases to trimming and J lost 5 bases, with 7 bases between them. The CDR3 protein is CASSFWSETQYF. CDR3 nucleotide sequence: TGTGCCAGCAGCTTTTGGAGCGAGACCCAGTACTTC.

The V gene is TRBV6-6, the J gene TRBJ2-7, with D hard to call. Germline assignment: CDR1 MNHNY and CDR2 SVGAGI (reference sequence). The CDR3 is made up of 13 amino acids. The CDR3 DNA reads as TGTGCTATCCGGAAACCGATCTCCTACGAGCAGTACTTC. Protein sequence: CAIRKPISYEQYF.

This chain's CDR3 is CASSLGTGALSYEQYF. Here the CDR3 DNA reads TGTGCCAGCAGCTTAGGGACAGGGGCCCTCAGTTACGAGCAGTACTTC. The chain has TRBV7-2 and TRBJ2-7, with 9 bases lining up with TRBD1. Germline CDR1 reads SGHTA; CDR2 reads FQGNSA. Trimming cost V 1 base and J 4 bases; bases outside gene matches: 8. The CDR3 runs to 16 residues.

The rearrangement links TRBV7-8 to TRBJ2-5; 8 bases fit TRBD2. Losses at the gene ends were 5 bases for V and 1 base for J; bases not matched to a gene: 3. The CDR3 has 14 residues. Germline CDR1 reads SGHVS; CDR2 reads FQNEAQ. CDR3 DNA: TGTGCCAGCAGCGCGGGACTAGGCCAAGAGACCCAGTACTTC. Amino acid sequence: CASSAGLGQETQYF.

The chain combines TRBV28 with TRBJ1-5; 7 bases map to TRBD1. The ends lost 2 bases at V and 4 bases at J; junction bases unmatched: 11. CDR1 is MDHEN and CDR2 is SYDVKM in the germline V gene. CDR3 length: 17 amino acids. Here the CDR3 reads CASSLSRGGNMNQPQHF. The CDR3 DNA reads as TGTGCCAGCAGTTTAAGTCGAGGGGGCAATATGAATCAGCCCCAGCATTTT.

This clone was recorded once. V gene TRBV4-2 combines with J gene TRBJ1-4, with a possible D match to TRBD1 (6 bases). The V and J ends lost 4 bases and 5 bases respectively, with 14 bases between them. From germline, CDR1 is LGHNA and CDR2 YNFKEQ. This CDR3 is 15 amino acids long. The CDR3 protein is CASSLGDTGNEKLFF. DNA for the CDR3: TGTGCCAGCAGCCTGGGGGATACAGGGAATGAAAAACTGTTTTTT.

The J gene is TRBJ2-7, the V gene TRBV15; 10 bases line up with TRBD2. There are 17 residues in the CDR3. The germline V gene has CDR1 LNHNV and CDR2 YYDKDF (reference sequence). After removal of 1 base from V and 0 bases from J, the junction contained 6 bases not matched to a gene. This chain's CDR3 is CATSRGGGLAASYEQYF. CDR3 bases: TGTGCCACCAGCAGAGGGGGTGGACTAGCGGCCTCCTACGAGCAGTACTTC.

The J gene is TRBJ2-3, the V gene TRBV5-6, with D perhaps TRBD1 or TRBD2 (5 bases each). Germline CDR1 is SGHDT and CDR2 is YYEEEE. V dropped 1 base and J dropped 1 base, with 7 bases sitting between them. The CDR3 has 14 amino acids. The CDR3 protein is CASSLRDGTDTQYF. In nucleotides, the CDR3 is TGTGCCAGCAGCTTGAGGGACGGCACAGATACGCAGTATTTT.

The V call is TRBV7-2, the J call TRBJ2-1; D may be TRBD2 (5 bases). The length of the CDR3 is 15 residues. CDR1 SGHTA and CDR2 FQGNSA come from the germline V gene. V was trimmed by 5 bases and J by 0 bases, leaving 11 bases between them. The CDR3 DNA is TGTGCCAGCAGCCGTACTAGTACCTCCTACAATGAGCAGTTCTTC. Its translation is CASSRTSTSYNEQFF.

In DNA form, the CDR3 reads TGCAGCGCGGCTTCGACAGGGAACACTGAAGCTTTCTTT. It yields the protein CSAASTGNTEAFF. The V gene is TRBV29-1, the J gene TRBJ1-1; D perhaps matches TRBD1 (6 bases). The CDR3 runs to 13 residues. CDR1 and CDR2 from the germline V gene are SQVTM and ANQGSEA. With 7 bases removed from V and 1 base from J, the gap between germline ends came to 13 bases.

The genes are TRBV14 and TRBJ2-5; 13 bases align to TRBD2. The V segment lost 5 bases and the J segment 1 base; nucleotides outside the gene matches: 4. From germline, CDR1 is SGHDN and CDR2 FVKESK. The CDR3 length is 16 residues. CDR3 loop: CASSSGLAGAQETQYF. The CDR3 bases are TGTGCCAGCAGCTCAGGACTAGCGGGAGCCCAAGAGACCCAGTACTTC.

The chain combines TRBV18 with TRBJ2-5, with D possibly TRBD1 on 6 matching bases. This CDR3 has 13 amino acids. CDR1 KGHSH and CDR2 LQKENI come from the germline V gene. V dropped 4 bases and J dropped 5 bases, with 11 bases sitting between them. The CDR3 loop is CASSRGHEETQYF. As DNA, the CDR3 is TGTGCCAGCTCACGGGGACATGAGGAGACCCAGTACTTC. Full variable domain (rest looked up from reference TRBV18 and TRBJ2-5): NAGVMQNPRHLVRRRGQEARLRCSPMKGHSHVYWYRQLPEEGLKFMVYLQKENIIDESGMPKERFSAEFPKEGPSILRIQQVVRGDSAAYFCASSRGHEETQYFGPGTRLLVL.

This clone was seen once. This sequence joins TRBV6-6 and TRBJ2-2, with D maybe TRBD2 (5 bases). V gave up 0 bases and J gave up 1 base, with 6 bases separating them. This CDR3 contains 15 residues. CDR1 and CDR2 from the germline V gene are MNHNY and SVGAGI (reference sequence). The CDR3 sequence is CASSYSGRNTGELFF. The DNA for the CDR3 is TGTGCCAGCAGTTACTCAGGGAGGAACACCGGGGAGCTGTTTTTT.

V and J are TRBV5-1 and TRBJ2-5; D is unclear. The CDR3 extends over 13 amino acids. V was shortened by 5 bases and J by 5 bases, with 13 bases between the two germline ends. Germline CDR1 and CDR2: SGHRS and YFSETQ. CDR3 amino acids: CASSNEAPETQYF. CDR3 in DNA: TGCGCCAGCAGTAATGAGGCCCCGGAGACCCAGTACTTC.

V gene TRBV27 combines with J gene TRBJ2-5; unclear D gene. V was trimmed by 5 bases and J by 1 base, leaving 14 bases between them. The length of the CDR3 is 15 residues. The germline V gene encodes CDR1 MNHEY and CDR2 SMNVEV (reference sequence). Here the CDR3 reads CASSPLSWAQETQYF. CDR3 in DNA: TGTGCCAGCAGTCCCCTCTCTTGGGCCCAAGAGACCCAGTACTTC.

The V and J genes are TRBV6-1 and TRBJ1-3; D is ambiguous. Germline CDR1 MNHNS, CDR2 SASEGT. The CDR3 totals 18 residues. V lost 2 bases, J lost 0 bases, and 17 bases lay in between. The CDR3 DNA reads TGTGCCAGCAGTGAACCCCGTTTGGGAGGGCGCTCTGGAAACACCATATATTTT. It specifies CASSEPRLGGRSGNTIYF.

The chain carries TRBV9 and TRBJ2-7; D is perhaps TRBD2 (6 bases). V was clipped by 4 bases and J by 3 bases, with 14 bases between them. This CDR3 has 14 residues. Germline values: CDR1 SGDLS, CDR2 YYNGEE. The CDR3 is CASSRDSQGYEQYF. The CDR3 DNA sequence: TGTGCCAGCAGCCGGGACTCGCAGGGCTACGAGCAGTACTTC.

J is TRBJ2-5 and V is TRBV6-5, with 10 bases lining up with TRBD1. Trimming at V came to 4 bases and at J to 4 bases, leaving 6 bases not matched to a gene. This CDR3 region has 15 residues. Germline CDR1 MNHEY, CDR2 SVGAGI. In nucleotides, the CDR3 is TGTGCCAGCAGTTCATCCCGGGACAGGGGAGAGACCCAGTACTTC. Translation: CASSSSRDRGETQYF.

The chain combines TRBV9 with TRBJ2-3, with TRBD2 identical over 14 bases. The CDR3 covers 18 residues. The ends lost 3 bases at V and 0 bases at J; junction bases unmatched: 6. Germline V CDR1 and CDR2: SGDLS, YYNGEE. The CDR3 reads CASSARLAGGPSTDTQYF. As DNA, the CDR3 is TGTGCCAGCAGCGCAAGACTAGCGGGAGGGCCTAGCACAGATACGCAGTATTTT.

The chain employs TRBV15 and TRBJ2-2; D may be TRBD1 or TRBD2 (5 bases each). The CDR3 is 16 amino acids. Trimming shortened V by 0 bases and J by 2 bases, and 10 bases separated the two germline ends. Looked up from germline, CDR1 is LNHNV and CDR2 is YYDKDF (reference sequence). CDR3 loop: CATSRDPGANTGELFF. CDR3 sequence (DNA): TGTGCCACCAGCAGAGATCCCGGGGCAAACACCGGGGAGCTGTTTTTT.

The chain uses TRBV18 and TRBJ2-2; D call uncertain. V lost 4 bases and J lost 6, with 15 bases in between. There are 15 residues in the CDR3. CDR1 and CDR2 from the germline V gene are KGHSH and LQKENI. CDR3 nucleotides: TGTGCCAGCTCACGCCCGTCGGATCGAGCCGGGGAGCTGTTTTTT. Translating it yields CASSRPSDRAGELFF.